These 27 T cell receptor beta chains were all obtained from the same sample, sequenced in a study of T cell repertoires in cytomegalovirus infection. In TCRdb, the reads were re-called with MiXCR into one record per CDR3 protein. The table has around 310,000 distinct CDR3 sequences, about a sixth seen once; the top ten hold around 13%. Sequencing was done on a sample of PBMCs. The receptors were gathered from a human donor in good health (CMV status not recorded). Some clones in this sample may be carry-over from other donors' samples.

The CDR3 loop reads CASSQEDGGGQYF. CDR3 sequence (DNA): TGCGCCAGCAGCCAAGAGGATGGGGGGGGGCAGTATTTT. The chain combines TRBV4-1 with TRBJ2-3; TRBD2 aligns across 7 bases. Germline CDR1 and CDR2: MGHRA and YSYEKL. V shed 0 bases and J 11 bases; nucleotides not matched to a gene: 5. This CDR3 has 13 amino acids.

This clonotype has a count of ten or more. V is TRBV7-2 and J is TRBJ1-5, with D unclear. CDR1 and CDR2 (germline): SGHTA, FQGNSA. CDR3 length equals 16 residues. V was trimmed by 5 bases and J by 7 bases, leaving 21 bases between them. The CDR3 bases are TGTGCCAGCAGCGCGGCCGGGAGCTTCCCCGGCCAGCCCCAGCATTTT. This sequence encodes CASSAAGSFPGQPQHF.

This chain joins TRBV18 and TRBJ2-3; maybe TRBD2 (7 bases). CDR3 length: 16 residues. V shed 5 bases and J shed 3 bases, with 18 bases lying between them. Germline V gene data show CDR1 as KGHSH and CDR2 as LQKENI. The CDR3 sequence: CASSSSPGGRTDTQYF. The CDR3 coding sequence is TGTGCCAGCTCATCATCCCCGGGGGGCCGAACAGATACGCAGTATTTT.

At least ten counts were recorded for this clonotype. The CDR3: CASSPTDSGGLKQFF. CDR3 DNA sequence: TGTGCCAGTAGTCCCACCGACTCCGGAGGGCTCAAGCAGTTCTTC. This chain joins TRBV19 and TRBJ2-1, with a possible D match to TRBD2 (6 bases). This CDR3 has 15 amino acids. Germline V lookup: CDR1 LNHDA, CDR2 SQIVND (reference sequence). The V end lost 5 bases, the J end lost 11 bases, and 22 bases lay between the germline ends.

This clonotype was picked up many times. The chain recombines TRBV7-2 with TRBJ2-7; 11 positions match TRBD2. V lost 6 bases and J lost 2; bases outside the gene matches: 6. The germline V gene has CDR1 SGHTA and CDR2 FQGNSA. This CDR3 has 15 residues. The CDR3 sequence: CASSLAGGSTYEQYF. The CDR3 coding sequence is TGTGCCAGCAGTCTAGCGGGGGGCTCGACCTACGAGCAGTACTTC. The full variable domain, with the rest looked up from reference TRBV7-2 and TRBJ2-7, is GAGVSQSPSNKVTEKGKDVELRCDPISGHTALYWYRQSLGQGLEFLIYFQGNSAPDKSGLPSDRFSAERTGGSVSTLTIQRTQQEDSAVYLCASSLAGGSTYEQYFGPGTRLTVT.

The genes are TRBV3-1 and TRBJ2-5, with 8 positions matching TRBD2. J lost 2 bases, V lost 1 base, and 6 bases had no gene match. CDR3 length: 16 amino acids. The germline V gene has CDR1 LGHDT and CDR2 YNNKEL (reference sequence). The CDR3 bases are TGTGCCAGCAGCCAAGGAATAGCGGGGAGACAAGAGACCCAGTACTTC. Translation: CASSQGIAGRQETQYF.

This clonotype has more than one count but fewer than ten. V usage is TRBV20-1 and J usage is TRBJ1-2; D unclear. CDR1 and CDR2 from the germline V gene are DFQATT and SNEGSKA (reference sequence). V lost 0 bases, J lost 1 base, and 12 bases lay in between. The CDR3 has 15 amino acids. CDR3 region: CSARDRPGFNYGYTF. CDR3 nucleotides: TGCAGTGCTAGAGATCGGCCGGGGTTTAACTATGGCTACACCTTC.

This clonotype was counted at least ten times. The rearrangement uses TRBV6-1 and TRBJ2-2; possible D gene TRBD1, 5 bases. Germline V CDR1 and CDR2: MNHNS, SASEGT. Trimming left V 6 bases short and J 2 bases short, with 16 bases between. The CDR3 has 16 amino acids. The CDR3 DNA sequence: TGTGCCAGCAGGACAGCGCTGTTAGGAAACACCGGGGAGCTGTTTTTT. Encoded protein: CASRTALLGNTGELFF.

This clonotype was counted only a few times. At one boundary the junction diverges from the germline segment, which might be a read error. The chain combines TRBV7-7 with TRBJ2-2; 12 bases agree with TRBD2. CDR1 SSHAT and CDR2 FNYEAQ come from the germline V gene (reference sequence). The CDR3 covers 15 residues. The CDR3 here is CASSSTSGGTGELFF. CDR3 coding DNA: TGTGCTAGCAGCTCAACTAGCGGGGGGACCGGGGAGCTGTTTTTT. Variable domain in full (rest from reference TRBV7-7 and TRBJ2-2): GAGVSQSPRYKVTKRGQDVTLRCDPISSHATLYWYQQALGQGPEFLTYFNYEAQPDKSGLPSDRFSAERPEGSISTLTIQRTEQRDSAMYRCASSSTSGGTGELFFGEGSRLTVL.

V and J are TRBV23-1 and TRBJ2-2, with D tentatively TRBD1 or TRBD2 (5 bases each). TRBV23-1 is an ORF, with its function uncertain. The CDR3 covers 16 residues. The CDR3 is CAQRKMGVPYTGELFF. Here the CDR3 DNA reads TGCGCTCAGAGAAAAATGGGGGTCCCTTACACCGGGGAGCTGTTTTTT.

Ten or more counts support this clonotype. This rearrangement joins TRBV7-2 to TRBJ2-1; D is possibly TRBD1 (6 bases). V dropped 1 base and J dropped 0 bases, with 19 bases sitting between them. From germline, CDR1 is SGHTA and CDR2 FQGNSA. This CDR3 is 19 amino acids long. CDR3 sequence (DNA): TGTGCCAGCAGCTTAGGGGGGCGAACCGATAGGAGCTCCTACAATGAGCAGTTCTTC. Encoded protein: CASSLGGRTDRSSYNEQFF.

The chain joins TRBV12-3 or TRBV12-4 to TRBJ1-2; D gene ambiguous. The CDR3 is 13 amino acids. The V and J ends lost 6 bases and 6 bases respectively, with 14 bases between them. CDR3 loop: CASSTVPTDGYTF. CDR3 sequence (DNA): TGTGCCAGCAGCACTGTGCCTACGGATGGCTACACCTTC.

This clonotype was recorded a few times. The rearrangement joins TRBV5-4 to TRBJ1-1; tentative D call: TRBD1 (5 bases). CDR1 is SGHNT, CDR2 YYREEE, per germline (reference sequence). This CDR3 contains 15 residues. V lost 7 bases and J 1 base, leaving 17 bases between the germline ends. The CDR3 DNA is TGTGCCAGCGCTCCGACAGCCTGGGAGAACACTGAAGCTTTCTTT. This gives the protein CASAPTAWENTEAFF.

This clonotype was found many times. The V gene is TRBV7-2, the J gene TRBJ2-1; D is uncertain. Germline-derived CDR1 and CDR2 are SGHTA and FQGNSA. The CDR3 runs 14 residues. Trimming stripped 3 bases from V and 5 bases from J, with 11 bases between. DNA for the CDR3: TGTGCCAGCAGCTTTATGGGGATTAACAATGAGCAGTTCTTC. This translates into CASSFMGINNEQFF. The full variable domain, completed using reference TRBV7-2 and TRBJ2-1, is GAGVSQSPSNKVTEKGKDVELRCDPISGHTALYWYRQSLGQGLEFLIYFQGNSAPDKSGLPSDRFSAERTGGSVSTLTIQRTQQEDSAVYLCASSFMGINNEQFFGPGTRLTVL.

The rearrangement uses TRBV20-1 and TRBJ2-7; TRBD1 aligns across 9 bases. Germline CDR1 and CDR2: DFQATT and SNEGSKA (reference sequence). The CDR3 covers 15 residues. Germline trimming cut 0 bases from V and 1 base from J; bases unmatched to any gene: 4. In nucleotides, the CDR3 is TGCAGTGCTAGAGATCGAGGGACAGGGTCCTACGAGCAGTACTTC. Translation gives CSARDRGTGSYEQYF.

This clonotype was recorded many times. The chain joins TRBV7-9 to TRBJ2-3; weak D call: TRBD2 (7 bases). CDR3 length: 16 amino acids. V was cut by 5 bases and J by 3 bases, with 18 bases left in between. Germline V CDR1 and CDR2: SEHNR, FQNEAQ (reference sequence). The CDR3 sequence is CASSPRGARGTDTQYF. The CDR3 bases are TGTGCCAGCAGCCCACGGGGGGCTAGAGGGACAGATACGCAGTATTTT.

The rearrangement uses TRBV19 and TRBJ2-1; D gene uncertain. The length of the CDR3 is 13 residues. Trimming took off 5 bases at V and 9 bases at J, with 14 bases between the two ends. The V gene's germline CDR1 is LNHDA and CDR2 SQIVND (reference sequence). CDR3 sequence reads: CASSALSWGEQFF. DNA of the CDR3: TGTGCCAGTAGTGCCCTCTCTTGGGGTGAGCAGTTCTTC.

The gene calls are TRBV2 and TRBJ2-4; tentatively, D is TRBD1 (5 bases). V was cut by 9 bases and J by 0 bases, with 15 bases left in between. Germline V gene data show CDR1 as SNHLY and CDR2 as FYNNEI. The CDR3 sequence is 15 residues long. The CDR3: CASRTGTLAKNIQYF. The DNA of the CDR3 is TGTGCCAGTAGAACAGGAACCTTAGCCAAAAACATTCAGTACTTC.

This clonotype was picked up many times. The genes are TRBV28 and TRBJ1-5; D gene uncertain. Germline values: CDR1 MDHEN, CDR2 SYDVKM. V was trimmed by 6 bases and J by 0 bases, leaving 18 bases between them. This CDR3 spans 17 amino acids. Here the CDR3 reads CASRPDKGYNSNQPQHF. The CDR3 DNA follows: TGTGCCAGCAGACCAGACAAAGGGTATAATAGCAATCAGCCCCAGCATTTT.

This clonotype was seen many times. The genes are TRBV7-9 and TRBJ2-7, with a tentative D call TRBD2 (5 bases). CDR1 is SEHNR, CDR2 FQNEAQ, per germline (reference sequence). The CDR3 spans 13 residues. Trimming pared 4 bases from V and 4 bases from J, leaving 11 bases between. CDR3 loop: CASSSQRSYEQYF. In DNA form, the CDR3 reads TGTGCCAGCAGCTCCCAGCGGAGTTACGAGCAGTACTTC.

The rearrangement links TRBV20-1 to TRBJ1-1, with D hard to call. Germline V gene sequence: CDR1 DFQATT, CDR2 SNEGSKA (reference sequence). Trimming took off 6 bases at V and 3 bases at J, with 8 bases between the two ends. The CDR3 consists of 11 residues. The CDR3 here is CSARADTEAFF. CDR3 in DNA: TGCAGTGCCCGAGCGGACACTGAAGCTTTCTTT.

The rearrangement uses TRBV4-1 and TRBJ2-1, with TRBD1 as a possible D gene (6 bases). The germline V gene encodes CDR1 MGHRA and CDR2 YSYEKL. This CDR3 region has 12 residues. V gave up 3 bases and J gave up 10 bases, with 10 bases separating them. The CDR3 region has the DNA TGCGCCAGCAGCCATCCAGGGGTCGAGCAGTTCTTC. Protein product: CASSHPGVEQFF.

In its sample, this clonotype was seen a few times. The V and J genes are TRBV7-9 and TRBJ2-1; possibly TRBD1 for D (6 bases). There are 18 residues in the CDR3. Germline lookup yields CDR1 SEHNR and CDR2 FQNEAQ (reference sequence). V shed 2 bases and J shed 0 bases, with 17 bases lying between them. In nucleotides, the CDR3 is TGTGCCAGCAGCTTAAATTGGCGGACAGCGAGCTCCTACAATGAGCAGTTCTTC. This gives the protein CASSLNWRTASSYNEQFF. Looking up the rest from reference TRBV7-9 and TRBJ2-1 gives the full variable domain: DTGVSQNPRHKITKRGQNVTFRCDPISEHNRLYWYRQTLGQGPEFLTYFQNEAQLEKSRLLSDRFSAERPKGSFSTLEIQRTEQGDSAMYLCASSLNWRTASSYNEQFFGPGTRLTVL.

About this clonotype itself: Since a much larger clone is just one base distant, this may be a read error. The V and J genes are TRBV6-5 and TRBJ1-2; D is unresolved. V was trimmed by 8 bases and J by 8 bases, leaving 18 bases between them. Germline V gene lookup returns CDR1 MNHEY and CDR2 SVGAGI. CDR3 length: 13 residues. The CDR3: CASGSLALLGYTF. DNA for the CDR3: TGTGCCAGCGGTTCTTTAGCCCTATTAGGCTACACCTTC.

CDR3 in amino acids: CASSLGTGGGETQYF. The CDR3 DNA is TGTGCCAGCAGCTTAGGCACAGGGGGAGGGGAGACCCAGTACTTC. The chain carries TRBV7-3 and TRBJ2-5, with D possibly matching TRBD1 (8 bases). Germline CDR1 and CDR2: SGHTA and FQGTGA. Trimming cost V 2 bases and J 5 bases, with 15 bases left between them. This CDR3 region has 15 residues. The variable domain in full, with the rest retrieved from reference TRBV7-3 and TRBJ2-5, is GAGVSQTPSNKVTEKGKYVELRCDPISGHTALYWYRQSLGQGPEFLIYFQGTGAADDSGLPNDRFFAVRPEGSVSTLKIQRTERGDSAVYLCASSLGTGGGETQYFGPGTRLLVL.

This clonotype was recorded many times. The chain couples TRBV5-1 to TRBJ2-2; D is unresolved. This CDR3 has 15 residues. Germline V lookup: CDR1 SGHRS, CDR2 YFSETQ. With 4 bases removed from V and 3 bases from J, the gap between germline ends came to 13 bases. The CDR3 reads CASSPTGPYTGELFF. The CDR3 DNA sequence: TGCGCCAGCAGCCCTACCGGGCCCTACACCGGGGAGCTGTTTTTT.

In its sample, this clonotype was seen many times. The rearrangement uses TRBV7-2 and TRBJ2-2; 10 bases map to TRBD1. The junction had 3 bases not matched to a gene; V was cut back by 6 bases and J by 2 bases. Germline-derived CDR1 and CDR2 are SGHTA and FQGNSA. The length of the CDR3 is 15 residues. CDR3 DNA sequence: TGTGCCAGCAGGGGACAGGGGACCAACACCGGGGAGCTGTTTTTT. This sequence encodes CASRGQGTNTGELFF.